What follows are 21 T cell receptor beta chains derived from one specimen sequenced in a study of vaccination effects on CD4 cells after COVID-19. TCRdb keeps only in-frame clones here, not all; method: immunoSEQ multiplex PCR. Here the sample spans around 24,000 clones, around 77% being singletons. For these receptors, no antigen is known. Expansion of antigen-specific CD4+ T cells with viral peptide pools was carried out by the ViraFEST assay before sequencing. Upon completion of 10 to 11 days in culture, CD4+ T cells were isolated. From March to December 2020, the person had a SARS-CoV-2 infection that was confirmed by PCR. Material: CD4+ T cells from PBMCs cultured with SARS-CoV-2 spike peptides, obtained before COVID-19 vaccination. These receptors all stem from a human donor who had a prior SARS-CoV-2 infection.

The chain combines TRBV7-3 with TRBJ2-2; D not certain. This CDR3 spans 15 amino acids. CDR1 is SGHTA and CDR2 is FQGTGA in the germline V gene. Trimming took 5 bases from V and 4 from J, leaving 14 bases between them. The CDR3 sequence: CASSPSLVGTGELFF. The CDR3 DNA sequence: TGTGCCAGCAGCCCGTCTTTAGTAGGCACCGGGGAGCTGTTTTTT.

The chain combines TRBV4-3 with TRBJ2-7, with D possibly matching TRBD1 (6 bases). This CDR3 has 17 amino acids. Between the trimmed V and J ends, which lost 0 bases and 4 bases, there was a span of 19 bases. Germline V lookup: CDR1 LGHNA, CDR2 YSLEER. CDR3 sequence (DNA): TGCGCCAGCAGCCAAGACCACCTGGCAGGGGTTTTATACGAGCAGTACTTC. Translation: CASSQDHLAGVLYEQYF.

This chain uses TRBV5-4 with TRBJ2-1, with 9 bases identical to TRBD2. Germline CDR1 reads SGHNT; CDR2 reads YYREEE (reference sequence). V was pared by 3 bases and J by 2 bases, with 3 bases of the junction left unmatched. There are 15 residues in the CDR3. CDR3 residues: CASSSASGTYNEQFF. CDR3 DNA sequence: TGTGCCAGCAGCTCTGCTAGCGGGACCTACAATGAGCAGTTCTTC. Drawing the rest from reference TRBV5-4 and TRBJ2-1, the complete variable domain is ETGVTQSPTHLIKTRGQQVTLRCSSQSGHNTVSWYQQALGQGPQFIFQYYREEENGRGNFPPRFSGLQFPNYSSELNVNALELDDSALYLCASSSASGTYNEQFFGPGTRLTVL.

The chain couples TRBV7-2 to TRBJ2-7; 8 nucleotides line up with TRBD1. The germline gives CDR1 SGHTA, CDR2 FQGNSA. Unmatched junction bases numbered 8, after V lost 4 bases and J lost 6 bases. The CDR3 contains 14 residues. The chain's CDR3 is CASSSYGQGSEQYF. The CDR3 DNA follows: TGTGCCAGCAGCTCTTACGGACAGGGAAGCGAGCAGTACTTC.

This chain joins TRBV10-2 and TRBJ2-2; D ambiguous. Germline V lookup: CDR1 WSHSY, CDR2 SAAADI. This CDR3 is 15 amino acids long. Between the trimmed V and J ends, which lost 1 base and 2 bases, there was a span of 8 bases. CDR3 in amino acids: CASSEFGPNTGELFF. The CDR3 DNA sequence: TGCGCCAGCAGTGAGTTCGGACCTAACACCGGGGAGCTGTTTTTT.

Written as DNA, the CDR3 is TGTGCCAGCAGCTTGGTACTAGCCGACAATGAGCAGTTCTTC. Protein product: CASSLVLADNEQFF. The V gene is TRBV5-8, the J gene TRBJ2-1; possibly TRBD2 for D (6 bases). This CDR3 spans 14 amino acids. In germline, CDR1 is SGHTS, CDR2 YDEGEE. Trimming took 0 bases from V and 5 from J, leaving 9 bases between them.

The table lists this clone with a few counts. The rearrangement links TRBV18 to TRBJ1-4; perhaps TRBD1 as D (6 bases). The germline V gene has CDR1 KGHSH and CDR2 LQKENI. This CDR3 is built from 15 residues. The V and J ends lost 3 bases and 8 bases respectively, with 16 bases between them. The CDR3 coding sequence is TGTGCCAGCTCACCCCTCGGGGGGGGCGTCGAAAAACTGTTTTTT. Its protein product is CASSPLGGGVEKLFF.

This CDR3 is CASSLGRVLSYEQYF. The DNA of the CDR3 is TGTGCCAGCAGCTTAGGGCGGGTACTCTCCTACGAGCAGTACTTC. The chain carries TRBV7-2 and TRBJ2-7; TRBD2 might be the D (5 bases). This CDR3 has 15 residues. Deletions cut 1 base from V and 0 bases from J, with 10 bases between. Germline V gene data show CDR1 as SGHTA and CDR2 as FQGNSA.

The CDR3 DNA reads TGCGCCAGCAGCGGACTAGCAGGCCCAGATACGCAGTATTTT. Translated: CASSGLAGPDTQYF. V usage is TRBV5-1 and J usage is TRBJ2-3; TRBD2 aligns across 8 bases. The CDR3 totals 14 residues. The J segment lost 4 bases and the V segment lost 4 bases, leaving 5 bases of the junction unmatched. CDR1 is SGHRS, CDR2 YFSETQ, per germline.

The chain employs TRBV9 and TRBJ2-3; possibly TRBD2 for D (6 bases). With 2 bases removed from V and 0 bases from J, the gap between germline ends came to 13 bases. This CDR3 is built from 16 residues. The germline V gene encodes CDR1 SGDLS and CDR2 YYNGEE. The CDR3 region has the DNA TGTGCCAGCAGCGTTGGGGGAAGCGGGAGCACAGATACGCAGTATTTT. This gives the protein CASSVGGSGSTDTQYF.

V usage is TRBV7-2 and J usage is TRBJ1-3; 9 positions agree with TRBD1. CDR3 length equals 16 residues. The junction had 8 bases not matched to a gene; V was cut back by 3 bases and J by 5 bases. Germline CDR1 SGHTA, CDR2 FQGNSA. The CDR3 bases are TGTGCCAGCAGCTTGACCGGGACAGGGCCTCGAAACACCATATATTTT. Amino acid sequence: CASSLTGTGPRNTIYF. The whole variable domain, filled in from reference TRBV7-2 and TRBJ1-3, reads GAGVSQSPSNKVTEKGKDVELRCDPISGHTALYWYRQSLGQGLEFLIYFQGNSAPDKSGLPSDRFSAERTGGSVSTLTIQRTQQEDSAVYLCASSLTGTGPRNTIYFGEGSWLTVV.

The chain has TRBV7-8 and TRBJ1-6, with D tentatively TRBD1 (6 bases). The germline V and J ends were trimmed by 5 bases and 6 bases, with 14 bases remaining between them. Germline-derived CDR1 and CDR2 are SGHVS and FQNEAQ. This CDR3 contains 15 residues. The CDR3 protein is CASSQQQGRNSPLHF. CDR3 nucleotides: TGTGCCAGCAGCCAACAACAGGGTCGTAATTCACCCCTCCACTTT.

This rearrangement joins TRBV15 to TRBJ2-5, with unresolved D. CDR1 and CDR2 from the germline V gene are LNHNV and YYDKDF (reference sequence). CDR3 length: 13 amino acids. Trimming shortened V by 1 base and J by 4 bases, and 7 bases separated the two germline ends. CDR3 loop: CATSRVQVETQYF. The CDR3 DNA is TGTGCCACCAGCAGAGTTCAAGTAGAGACCCAGTACTTC. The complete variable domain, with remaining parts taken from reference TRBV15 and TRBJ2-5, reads DAMVIQNPRYQVTQFGKPVTLSCSQTLNHNVMYWYQQKSSQAPKLLFHYYDKDFNNEADTPDNFQSRRPNTSFCFLDIRSPGLGDTAMYLCATSRVQVETQYFGPGTRLLVL.

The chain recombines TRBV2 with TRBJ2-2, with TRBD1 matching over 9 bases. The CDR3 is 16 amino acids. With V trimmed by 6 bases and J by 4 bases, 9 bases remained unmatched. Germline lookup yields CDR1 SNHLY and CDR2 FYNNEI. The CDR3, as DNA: TGTGCCAGCAGGAATTCCGGGACAGGGATCACCGGGGAGCTGTTTTTT. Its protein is CASRNSGTGITGELFF.

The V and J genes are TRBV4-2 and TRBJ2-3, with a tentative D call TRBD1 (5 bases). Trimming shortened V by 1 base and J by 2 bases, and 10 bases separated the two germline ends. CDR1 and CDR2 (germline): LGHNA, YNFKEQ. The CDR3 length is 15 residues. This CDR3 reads CASSQGKGDTDTQYF. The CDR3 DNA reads TGTGCCAGCAGCCAAGGTAAAGGGGACACAGATACGCAGTATTTT.

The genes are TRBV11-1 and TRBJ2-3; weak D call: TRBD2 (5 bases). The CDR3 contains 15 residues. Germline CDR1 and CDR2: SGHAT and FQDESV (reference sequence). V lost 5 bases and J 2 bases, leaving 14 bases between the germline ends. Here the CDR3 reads CASSLGSGNTDTQYF. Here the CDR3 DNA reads TGTGCCAGCAGCCTCGGGTCCGGGAACACAGATACGCAGTATTTT.

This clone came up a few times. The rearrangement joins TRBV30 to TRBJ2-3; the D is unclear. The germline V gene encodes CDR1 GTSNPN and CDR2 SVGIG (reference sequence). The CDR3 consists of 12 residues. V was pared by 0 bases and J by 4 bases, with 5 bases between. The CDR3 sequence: CAWSVGADTQYF. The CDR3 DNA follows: TGTGCCTGGAGTGTAGGAGCAGATACGCAGTATTTT. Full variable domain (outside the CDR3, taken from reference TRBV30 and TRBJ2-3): SQTIHQWPATLVQPVGSPLSLECTVEGTSNPNLYWYRQAAGRGLQLLFYSVGIGQISSEVPQNLSASRPQDRQFILSSKKLLLSDSGFYLCAWSVGADTQYFGPGTRLTVL.

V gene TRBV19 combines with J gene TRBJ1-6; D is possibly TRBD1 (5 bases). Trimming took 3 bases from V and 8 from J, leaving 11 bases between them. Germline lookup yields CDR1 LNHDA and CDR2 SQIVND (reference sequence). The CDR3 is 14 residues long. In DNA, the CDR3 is TGTGCCAGTAGTATGCAGGGTCTGGATTCACCCCTCCACTTT. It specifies CASSMQGLDSPLHF.

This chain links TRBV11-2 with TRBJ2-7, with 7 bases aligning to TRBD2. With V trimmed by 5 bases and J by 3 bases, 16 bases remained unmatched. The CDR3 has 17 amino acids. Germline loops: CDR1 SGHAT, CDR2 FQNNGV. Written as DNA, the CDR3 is TGTGCCAGCAGCCTCGGGAGGCTAACCCCCTCAGTCTACGAGCAGTACTTC. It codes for CASSLGRLTPSVYEQYF.

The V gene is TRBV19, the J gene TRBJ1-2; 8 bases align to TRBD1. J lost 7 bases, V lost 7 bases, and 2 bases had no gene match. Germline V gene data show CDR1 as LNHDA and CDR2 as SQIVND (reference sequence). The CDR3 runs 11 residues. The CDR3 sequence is CASNDRGGYTF. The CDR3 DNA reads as TGTGCCAGTAACGACAGGGGTGGCTACACCTTC.

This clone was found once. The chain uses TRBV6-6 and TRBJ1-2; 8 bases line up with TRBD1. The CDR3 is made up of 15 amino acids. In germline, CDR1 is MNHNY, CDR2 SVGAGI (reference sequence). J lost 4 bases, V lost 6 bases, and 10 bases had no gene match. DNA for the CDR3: TGTGCCAGCAGCCCCACCCGGACAGGGATCTATGGCTACACCTTC. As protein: CASSPTRTGIYGYTF.